One sample yielded the 10 T cell receptor beta chains listed below, sequenced in a study of blood T cell repertoires in COVID-19. This table comes from immunoSEQ multiplex PCR, and its TCRdb copy is limited to in-frame clones, with some not included. The data contain about 80,000 clones, 60% to 85% of them singletons. Sequences were obtained from peripheral blood. The receptors derive from a human donor in a cohort sampled during active COVID-19.

The chain joins TRBV27 to TRBJ2-4, with TRBD2 matching over 8 bases. This CDR3 spans 13 amino acids. J lost 7 bases, V lost 8 bases, and 7 bases had no gene match. Germline V gene lookup returns CDR1 MNHEY and CDR2 SMNVEV (reference sequence). The CDR3 DNA reads TGTGCCAGCTCCGGGAGGGGAGGGAACATTCAGTACTTC. Translating it yields CASSGRGGNIQYF.

This clone was seen a few times. Its ends do not fully match the called genes, so a read error is possible. The chain carries TRBV28 and TRBJ1-5, with no clear D. CDR1 and CDR2 (germline): MDHEN, SYDVKM. CDR3 length: 13 amino acids. The CDR3 DNA follows: TGTGCCAGCAGCCGACACGATAATCACCCCCAGCATTTT. Its protein product is CASSRHDNHPQHF.

J is TRBJ1-5 and V is TRBV6-2 or TRBV6-3; no reliable D call. CDR3 length equals 14 residues. V was clipped by 2 bases and J by 0 bases, with 5 bases between them. Germline CDR1 is MNHEY and CDR2 is SVGEGT. CDR3 sequence (DNA): TGTGCCAGCAGTTACGTCAGTAGCAATCAGCCCCAGCATTTT. This encodes CASSYVSSNQPQHF.

The CDR3, as DNA: TGTGCCAGCAGCGTTGGACAGGGGAACACTGAAGCTTTCTTT. Its translation is CASSVGQGNTEAFF. The rearrangement joins TRBV28 to TRBJ1-1, with 8 bases matching TRBD1. CDR1 MDHEN and CDR2 SYDVKM come from the germline V gene. J was trimmed by 1 base and V by 6 bases; bases with no gene match: 4. This CDR3 spans 14 amino acids.

V and J are TRBV5-6 and TRBJ2-7; D may be TRBD2 (5 bases). The CDR3 length is 13 residues. Germline lookup yields CDR1 SGHDT and CDR2 YYEEEE. Trimming stripped 7 bases from V and 1 base from J, with 12 bases between. The CDR3 sequence: CASCLGGSYEQYF. CDR3 bases: TGTGCCAGCTGCCTAGGCGGGTCCTACGAGCAGTACTTC.

The genes are TRBV10-3 and TRBJ2-7; TRBD1 aligns across 10 bases. The germline CDR1 and CDR2 sequences are ENHRY and SYGVKD. CDR3 size: 16 residues. Unmatched junction bases numbered 6, after V lost 2 bases and J lost 2 bases. CDR3 DNA sequence: TGTGCCATCAGTGAGGTTGCCGGGACAGGGGCCTACGAGCAGTACTTC. Protein: CAISEVAGTGAYEQYF.

The chain is built from TRBV18 and TRBJ2-7; 9 positions agree with TRBD1. Germline-derived CDR1 and CDR2 are KGHSH and LQKENI. There are 13 residues in the CDR3. V was pared by 6 bases and J by 5 bases, with 5 bases of the junction left unmatched. Here the CDR3 reads CASSPWTGDEQYF. The CDR3, as DNA: TGTGCCAGCTCCCCATGGACAGGGGACGAGCAGTACTTC.

This sequence joins TRBV27 and TRBJ1-1, with 9 bases aligning to TRBD1. Germline CDR1 reads MNHEY; CDR2 reads SMNVEV (reference sequence). The CDR3 is made up of 17 amino acids. V gave up 0 bases and J gave up 1 base; unmatched junction bases: 6. The CDR3, as DNA: TGTGCCAGCAGTTTATCCTTACCGACAGGGGGGAACACTGAAGCTTTCTTT. This translates into CASSLSLPTGGNTEAFF.

This chain uses TRBV7-6 with TRBJ1-3, with 8 bases fitting TRBD1. Germline lookup yields CDR1 SGHVS and CDR2 FNYEAQ. With V trimmed by 5 bases and J by 0 bases, 9 bases remained unmatched. The CDR3 is 17 residues long. CDR3 DNA sequence: TGTGCCAGCAGCCCGATAGGAGGACAGGGCTCTGGAAACACCATATATTTT. Its protein product is CASSPIGGQGSGNTIYF. The variable domain in full, completed from reference TRBV7-6 and TRBJ1-3, reads GAGVSQSPRYKVTKRGQDVALRCDPISGHVSLYWYRQALGQGPEFLTYFNYEAQQDKSGLPNDRFSAERPEGSISTLTIQRTEQRDSAMYRCASSPIGGQGSGNTIYFGEGSWLTVV.

The chain uses TRBV7-2 and TRBJ1-4; 7 bases agree with TRBD1. Germline CDR1 and CDR2: SGHTA and FQGNSA. The CDR3 is 18 residues long. The V segment lost 2 bases and the J segment 0 bases; nucleotides outside the gene matches: 9. CDR3 coding DNA: TGTGCCAGCAGCTTAAATGCCGGGACAGTCTCAACTAATGAAAAACTGTTTTTT. It translates to CASSLNAGTVSTNEKLFF.